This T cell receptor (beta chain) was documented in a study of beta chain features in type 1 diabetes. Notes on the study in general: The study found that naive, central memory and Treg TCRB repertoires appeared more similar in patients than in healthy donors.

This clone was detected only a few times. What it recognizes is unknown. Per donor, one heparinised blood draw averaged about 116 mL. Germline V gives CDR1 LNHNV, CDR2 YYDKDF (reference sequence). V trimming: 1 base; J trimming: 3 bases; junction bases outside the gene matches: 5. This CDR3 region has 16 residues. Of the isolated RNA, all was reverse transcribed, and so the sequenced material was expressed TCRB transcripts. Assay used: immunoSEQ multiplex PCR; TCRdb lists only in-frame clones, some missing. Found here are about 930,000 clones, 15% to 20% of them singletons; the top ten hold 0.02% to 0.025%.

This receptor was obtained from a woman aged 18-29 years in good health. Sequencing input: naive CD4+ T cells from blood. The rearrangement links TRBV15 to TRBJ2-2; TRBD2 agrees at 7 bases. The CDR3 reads CATSRGSGPYTGELFF. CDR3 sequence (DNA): TGTGCCACCAGCAGAGGTAGCGGGCCCTACACCGGGGAGCTGTTTTTT.